The 32 T cell receptor beta chains listed next were all sequenced from one sample in a study of spatial heterogeneity in lung cancer. Time point meaning: sample taken at primary tumor resection. Whole RNA came from tumor, nontumor lung or frozen PBMC and was sequenced without being sorted. TCRdb re-called the 5' RACE reads through MiXCR, storing one row per CDR3 protein. The sample records 50,000 or so distinct CDR3 sequences, 7.6% being singletons. The input for sequencing was PBMCs, taken at surgery. The receptor set was obtained from a female donor with early-stage non-small cell lung cancer.

This chain uses TRBV7-2 with TRBJ2-3; D possibly corresponds to TRBD2 (6 bases). The CDR3 sequence is 17 residues long. Germline V gene sequence: CDR1 SGHTA, CDR2 FQGNSA. V lost 1 base to trimming and J lost 3 bases, with 17 bases between them. DNA for the CDR3: TGTGCCAGCAGCTTAGGTCGTCGGGCGGGGAGTACAGATACGCAGTATTTT. It codes for CASSLGRRAGSTDTQYF.

This clonotype has just a few counts. The chain joins TRBV6-6 to TRBJ1-5; possibly TRBD1 for D (6 bases). The CDR3 spans 16 residues. CDR1 MNHNY and CDR2 SVGAGI come from the germline V gene (reference sequence). V dropped 2 bases and J dropped 2 bases, with 13 bases sitting between them. The CDR3 nucleotides read TGTGCCAGCAGTTACGGAGGGACAACGGGCAATCAGCCCCAGCATTTT. It is translated as CASSYGGTTGNQPQHF.

CDR3 DNA: TGTGCCAGCAGCCTCAATCTATCAGGGGCCAAAGAGACCCAGTACTTC. Protein product: CASSLNLSGAKETQYF. V usage is TRBV7-2 and J usage is TRBJ2-5; the D gene is possibly TRBD1 (6 bases). Trimming removed 5 bases from V and 3 bases from J, with 19 bases in between. Germline V gene data show CDR1 as SGHTA and CDR2 as FQGNSA. CDR3 length: 16 residues.

The chain joins TRBV2 to TRBJ1-6, with a tentative D call TRBD1 (5 bases). Germline values: CDR1 SNHLY, CDR2 FYNNEI. The CDR3 loop spans 13 amino acids. The V gene lost 8 bases and the J gene lost 2 bases, with 7 bases spanning the gap. The CDR3 DNA is TGTGCCAGCGGGGCAGCCTATAATTCACCCCTCCACTTT. Its protein is CASGAAYNSPLHF.

The chain uses TRBV6-2 or TRBV6-3 and TRBJ1-5; D remains ambiguous. The germline V gene has CDR1 MNHEY and CDR2 SVGEGT. V gave up 3 bases and J gave up 8 bases, with 8 bases separating them. This CDR3 has 12 residues. CDR3 nucleotides: TGTGCCAGCAGTTATCTAGCTGAGCCCCAGCATTTT. Amino acid sequence: CASSYLAEPQHF.

This clonotype was observed a handful of times. V usage is TRBV29-1 and J usage is TRBJ2-5; D unclear. The germline V gene has CDR1 SQVTM and CDR2 ANQGSEA. Trimming pared 5 bases from V and 4 bases from J, leaving 17 bases between. This CDR3 has 14 amino acids. The CDR3 loop reads CSVLMVSGPETQYF. CDR3 bases: TGCAGCGTTCTGATGGTGTCTGGGCCAGAGACCCAGTACTTC.

The chain has TRBV28 and TRBJ2-1; 7 bases align to TRBD2. The ends lost 1 base at V and 9 bases at J; junction bases unmatched: 6. Per the germline V gene, CDR1 is MDHEN and CDR2 is SYDVKM. The CDR3 has 14 amino acids. In DNA, the CDR3 is TGTGCCAGCAGTTTATCTGGGACTACGCGTGAGCAGTTCTTC. Amino acids: CASSLSGTTREQFF.

This chain uses TRBV6-1 with TRBJ1-1; 8 bases agree with TRBD1. V was pared by 1 base and J by 0 bases, with 7 bases of the junction left unmatched. Per germline, CDR1 MNHNS and CDR2 SASEGT. The CDR3 runs 17 residues. The CDR3 DNA reads as TGTGCCAGCAGTGAAGGCCGGGGACAGGTCATGAACACTGAAGCTTTCTTT. Residues: CASSEGRGQVMNTEAFF.

This rearrangement joins TRBV19 to TRBJ2-2, with D uncertain. V lost 7 bases and J 2 bases, leaving 11 bases between the germline ends. The germline V gene has CDR1 LNHDA and CDR2 SQIVND (reference sequence). The CDR3 covers 14 residues. CDR3 DNA sequence: TGTGCCAGTAACGGCGGCCTCAACACCGGGGAGCTGTTTTTT. Its protein is CASNGGLNTGELFF.

This clonotype was observed a handful of times. In DNA form, the CDR3 reads TGTGCCTGTACGAACGGACAGGGAAACACTGAAGCTTTCTTT. Residues: CACTNGQGNTEAFF. The chain uses TRBV30 and TRBJ1-1; TRBD1 aligns across 8 bases. Per the germline V gene, CDR1 is GTSNPN and CDR2 is SVGIG (reference sequence). V was pared by 6 bases and J by 2 bases, with 8 bases of the junction left unmatched. CDR3 length equals 14 residues.

This CDR3 is CASGGRMQETQYF. DNA of the CDR3: TGTGCCAGCGGGGGGCGGATGCAAGAGACCCAGTACTTC. This chain joins TRBV5-4 and TRBJ2-5; the D gene could be TRBD1 or TRBD2 (6 bases each). The CDR3 is made up of 13 amino acids. The germline CDR1 and CDR2 sequences are SGHNT and YYREEE (reference sequence). V was trimmed by 7 bases and J by 2 bases, leaving 12 bases between them.

This clonotype appeared a few times. The chain is built from TRBV20-1 and TRBJ2-3; D is unresolved. The CDR3 totals 14 residues. Trimming removed 3 bases from V and 0 bases from J, with 10 bases in between. The germline gives CDR1 DFQATT, CDR2 SNEGSKA (reference sequence). CDR3 coding DNA: TGCAGTGCTAGGGTGCAGGAGAGCACAGATACGCAGTATTTT. Protein sequence: CSARVQESTDTQYF.

This clonotype has ten or more counts. V is TRBV4-3 and J is TRBJ1-3; possible D gene TRBD1, 6 bases. CDR1 is LGHNA and CDR2 is YSLEER in the germline V gene. This CDR3 is built from 15 residues. Trimming pared 0 bases from V and 2 bases from J, leaving 8 bases between. For the CDR3, the DNA is TGCGCCAGCAGCCAAGAGAACAGGGCTGGAAACACCATATATTTT. This codes for CASSQENRAGNTIYF.

Many counts were recorded for this clonotype. The gene calls are TRBV23-1 and TRBJ2-3, with 8 bases matching TRBD1. TRBV23-1 falls under the ORF class, with uncertain function. This CDR3 is 15 amino acids long. V shed 6 bases and J 4 bases; nucleotides not matched to a gene: 9. In DNA, the CDR3 is TGCGCCAGCAGAAGGACAGGGACGGGTTCAGATACGCAGTATTTT. It yields the protein CASRRTGTGSDTQYF.

The chain couples TRBV6-6 to TRBJ1-4; TRBD1 matches at 7 bases. Germline V lookup: CDR1 MNHNY, CDR2 SVGAGI (reference sequence). The length of the CDR3 is 14 residues. The V segment lost 5 bases and the J segment 4 bases; nucleotides outside the gene matches: 4. CDR3 loop: CASSKDRVNEKLFF. Here the CDR3 DNA reads TGTGCCAGCAGTAAAGACAGGGTTAATGAAAAACTGTTTTTT.

This clonotype showed up just a few times. V gene TRBV19 combines with J gene TRBJ2-3; D might be TRBD1 (6 bases). V was shortened by 6 bases and J by 2 bases, with 12 bases between the two germline ends. Germline V gives CDR1 LNHDA, CDR2 SQIVND (reference sequence). The CDR3 loop spans 14 amino acids. Written as DNA, the CDR3 is TGTGCCAGTAGCAGGGGCCCCGTCACAGATACGCAGTATTTT. It translates to CASSRGPVTDTQYF.

V gene TRBV19 combines with J gene TRBJ2-7; 8 bases fit TRBD1. This CDR3 comprises 13 residues. Trimming at V came to 3 bases and at J to 5 bases, leaving 3 bases not matched to a gene. Germline V lookup: CDR1 LNHDA, CDR2 SQIVND (reference sequence). The DNA for the CDR3 is TGTGCCAGTAGTATGGACAGGGCGAACGAGCAGTACTTC. This codes for CASSMDRANEQYF.

The rearrangement uses TRBV11-2 and TRBJ2-1; D may be TRBD1 or TRBD2 (5 bases each). V gave up 1 base and J gave up 3 bases, with 7 bases separating them. This CDR3 region has 14 residues. CDR1 is SGHAT and CDR2 is FQNNGV in the germline V gene. This chain's CDR3 is CASSLGGDYNEQFF. Written as DNA, the CDR3 is TGTGCCAGCAGCTTAGGAGGGGACTACAATGAGCAGTTCTTC.

This clonotype was seen ten or more times. CDR3 sequence: CASSSGQGGETQYF. CDR3 coding DNA: TGTGCCAGCAGCTCAGGACAGGGAGGAGAGACCCAGTACTTC. This chain joins TRBV11-3 and TRBJ2-5, with 8 bases that match TRBD1. V was clipped by 4 bases and J by 4 bases; unmatched bases: 5. The CDR3 runs 14 residues. Per germline, CDR1 SGHNT and CDR2 YENEEA.

This clonotype was observed at least ten times. The chain's CDR3 is CASSYRGRLYEQYF. The CDR3 DNA reads TGTGCCAGCAGCTACAGGGGGCGTTTGTACGAGCAGTACTTC. The J gene is TRBJ2-7, the V gene TRBV6-1; 9 bases agree with TRBD1. After removal of 6 bases from V and 4 bases from J, the junction contained 7 bases not matched to a gene. CDR3 length: 14 residues. Germline lookup yields CDR1 MNHNS and CDR2 SASEGT.

At least ten counts were recorded for this clonotype. The chain employs TRBV6-2 or TRBV6-3 and TRBJ1-1; D call uncertain. Trimming cost V 2 bases and J 5 bases, with 6 bases left between them. Germline CDR1 is MNHEY and CDR2 is SVGEGT. CDR3 size: 12 residues. CDR3 nucleotides: TGTGCCAGCAGTTACGAGCGGACTGAAGCTTTCTTT. It translates to CASSYERTEAFF.

V usage is TRBV3-1 and J usage is TRBJ1-1; D is unclear. In germline, CDR1 is LGHDT, CDR2 YNNKEL (reference sequence). Trimming cost V 0 bases and J 0 bases, with 8 bases left between them. The CDR3 totals 15 residues. CDR3 amino acids: CASSQEPAMNTEAFF. The CDR3 coding sequence is TGTGCCAGCAGCCAAGAGCCGGCCATGAACACTGAAGCTTTCTTT.

This clonotype has only a few counts. This chain joins TRBV6-2 or TRBV6-3 and TRBJ2-2; 8 bases agree with TRBD1. Germline-derived CDR1 and CDR2 are MNHEY and SVGEGT. The CDR3 contains 16 residues. The junction had 8 bases not matched to a gene; V was cut back by 7 bases and J by 1 base. The CDR3, as DNA: TGTGCCAGCAAAACAGGGGGAAGCGTGAACACCGGGGAGCTGTTTTTT. Residues: CASKTGGSVNTGELFF.

This clonotype was detected ten times or more. The rearrangement joins TRBV27 to TRBJ2-1; 8 bases line up with TRBD2. The CDR3 contains 18 residues. Germline lookup yields CDR1 MNHEY and CDR2 SMNVEV (reference sequence). With V trimmed by 5 bases and J by 0 bases, 12 bases remained unmatched. CDR3 protein: CASSLTSSGPRSYNEQFF. The CDR3 nucleotides read TGTGCCAGCAGTCTGACGTCTAGCGGGCCTCGCTCCTACAATGAGCAGTTCTTC.

This clonotype appeared a few times. The rearrangement joins TRBV5-1 to TRBJ2-1, with unresolved D. Trimming took 0 bases from V and 3 from J, leaving 4 bases between them. The CDR3 length is 13 residues. Germline lookup yields CDR1 SGHRS and CDR2 YFSETQ. The DNA for the CDR3 is TGCGCCAGCAGCTTGGTTAGCTACAATGAGCAGTTCTTC. Translation: CASSLVSYNEQFF.

There are many counts of this clonotype. The chain recombines TRBV4-1 with TRBJ2-5; a possible D gene is TRBD2 (5 bases). This CDR3 contains 16 residues. CDR1 and CDR2 (germline): MGHRA, YSYEKL. V lost 1 base and J lost 2, with 14 bases in between. CDR3 DNA: TGCGCCAGCAGCCAAGTTGGTGACGGGAAACAAGAGACCCAGTACTTC. Its protein product is CASSQVGDGKQETQYF.

A few counts support this clonotype. The genes are TRBV24-1 and TRBJ1-4; no definite D call. The V end lost 9 bases, the J end lost 5 bases, and 15 bases lay between the germline ends. The germline CDR1 and CDR2 sequences are KGHDR and SFDVKD. This CDR3 has 14 amino acids. CDR3 sequence: CATPRPGWNEKLFF. The CDR3 region has the DNA TGTGCCACCCCCCGTCCGGGTTGGAATGAAAAACTGTTTTTT.

This clonotype was seen a few times. The V gene is TRBV5-1, the J gene TRBJ1-1, with D tentatively TRBD1 (6 bases). V lost 3 bases and J lost 4, with 10 bases in between. Germline CDR1 reads SGHRS; CDR2 reads YFSETQ. The CDR3 sequence is 13 residues long. The DNA of the CDR3 is TGCGCCAGCAGCTCGACAGGACTCACTGAAGCTTTCTTT. Translating gives CASSSTGLTEAFF.

This clonotype was observed at least ten times. The CDR3 DNA reads TGTGCCAGCAGCAGGCATGACACCCCCGCCAAAAACATTCAGTACTTC. It yields the protein CASSRHDTPAKNIQYF. V gene TRBV13 combines with J gene TRBJ2-4; D unclear. The V end lost 5 bases, the J end lost 1 base, and 15 bases lay between the germline ends. The CDR3 is 16 amino acids. Germline values: CDR1 PRHDT, CDR2 FYEKMQ (reference sequence).

This clonotype was counted between two and nine times. V usage is TRBV10-3 and J usage is TRBJ2-2; D is unresolved. V was shortened by 0 bases and J by 8 bases, with 7 bases between the two germline ends. Germline loops: CDR1 ENHRY, CDR2 SYGVKD. The CDR3 has 13 amino acids. For the CDR3, the DNA is TGTGCCATCAGTGAGTCGACATTGGGGGAGCTGTTTTTT. Protein product: CAISESTLGELFF.

This clonotype was observed a few times. CDR3 in amino acids: CSVEQPPVGYGYTF. In DNA form, the CDR3 reads TGCAGCGTTGAACAGCCTCCAGTCGGCTATGGCTACACCTTC. The genes are TRBV29-1 and TRBJ1-2; D is unresolved. CDR1 and CDR2 (germline): SQVTM, ANQGSEA. The CDR3 has 14 residues. V was shortened by 2 bases and J by 4 bases, with 14 bases between the two germline ends. The entire variable domain, with the rest obtained from reference TRBV29-1 and TRBJ1-2, is as follows: SAVISQKPSRDICQRGTSLTIQCQVDSQVTMMFWYRQQPGQSLTLIATANQGSEATYESGFVIDKFPISRPNLTFSTLTVSNMSPEDSSIYLCSVEQPPVGYGYTFGSGTRLTVV.

This rearrangement joins TRBV18 to TRBJ2-7; D unresolved. The CDR3 contains 13 residues. Germline V lookup: CDR1 KGHSH, CDR2 LQKENI. Trimming removed 2 bases from V and 5 bases from J, with 10 bases in between. In nucleotides, the CDR3 is TGTGCCAGCTCACCAGAGGTGCCGGACGAGCAGTACTTC. Protein sequence: CASSPEVPDEQYF.